The 5 T cell receptor beta chains given below trace back to one sample, sequenced in a study of blood T cell repertoires in COVID-19. Here immunoSEQ multiplex PCR was the method, and the copy in TCRdb shows in-frame clones only, minus some. The sample contains over 300,000 clones, roughly 90% of which appear only once. Sequencing was done on a sample of PBMCs or T cells enriched from blood (not recorded which). Receptors were obtained from a woman aged 25 to 45 with acute COVID-19.

J is TRBJ2-7 and V is TRBV9; 7 bases align to TRBD2. Trimming cost V 1 base and J 6 bases; bases outside gene matches: 13. Germline V gives CDR1 SGDLS, CDR2 YYNGEE. The CDR3 length is 16 residues. The CDR3 loop is CASSVSSGVERGEQYF. CDR3 in DNA: TGTGCCAGCAGCGTATCGAGCGGGGTGGAGCGTGGCGAGCAGTACTTC.

This chain uses TRBV6-5 with TRBJ1-1; maybe TRBD1 (6 bases). CDR1 and CDR2 (germline): MNHEY, SVGAGI. This CDR3 has 14 residues. The V and J ends lost 5 bases and 3 bases respectively, with 13 bases between them. The CDR3 DNA reads as TGTGCCAGCAGTACACAGGGTGGAGACACTGAAGCTTTCTTT. Translated: CASSTQGGDTEAFF.

The chain joins TRBV13 to TRBJ2-7; the D gene is possibly TRBD2 (7 bases). Germline CDR1 is PRHDT and CDR2 is FYEKMQ (reference sequence). The CDR3 runs 16 residues. V lost 2 bases and J lost 2, with 16 bases in between. The CDR3 is CASSLRGGMVTYEQYF. DNA for the CDR3: TGTGCCAGCAGCTTAAGGGGGGGTATGGTCACCTACGAGCAGTACTTC.

This chain connects TRBV2 to TRBJ1-1; the D gene is possibly TRBD1 (6 bases). This CDR3 comprises 14 residues. The germline CDR1 and CDR2 sequences are SNHLY and FYNNEI. Trimming took 8 bases from V and 1 from J, leaving 14 bases between them. The CDR3 is CASLPGHRNTEAFF. The CDR3 DNA follows: TGTGCCAGCTTACCGGGACACAGGAACACTGAAGCTTTCTTT.

The chain carries TRBV27 and TRBJ1-1; D might be TRBD1 (5 bases). With 0 bases removed from V and 4 bases from J, the gap between germline ends came to 9 bases. The CDR3 totals 14 residues. Per germline, CDR1 MNHEY and CDR2 SMNVEV (reference sequence). CDR3 in amino acids: CASSLSVQGTEAFF. The CDR3 DNA reads as TGTGCCAGCAGTTTATCGGTCCAGGGCACTGAAGCTTTCTTT.